This TCR beta chain was sequenced for a study of cytomegalovirus exposure and HLA in healthy donors. The study, taken as a whole, reports: The investigators catalogued some 150 TCR beta chains as cytomegalovirus-associated.

Some clones are missing from TCRdb's copy, which holds only in-frame ones; the method was immunoSEQ multiplex PCR. The table includes 150,000 or so clones, roughly 86% detected once. Germline V lookup: CDR1 SGHTA, CDR2 FQGNSA. With V trimmed by 3 bases and J by 5 bases, 5 bases remained unmatched. The CDR3 sequence is 15 residues long. As regards this clone: Its antigen remains unidentified.

Donors came from a validation cohort of over a hundred subjects, distinct from the first 666-subject cohort. The sample taken for sequencing was PBMCs. This clonotype originated in a man aged 18 to 35 in good health and CMV-seropositive. The chain has TRBV7-2 and TRBJ1-1; 11 positions agree with TRBD1. The CDR3 sequence is CASSFGTGGGTEAFF. Written as DNA, the CDR3 is TGTGCCAGCAGCTTCGGGACAGGGGGGGGGACTGAAGCTTTCTTT.